This TCR beta chain was recorded in a study of shared clonotypes between healthy human individuals. Trimming pared 7 bases from V and 4 bases from J, leaving 8 bases between. Germline CDR1 reads GTSNPN; CDR2 reads SVGIG (reference sequence). The CDR3 contains 10 residues. Some clones are missing from TCRdb's copy, which holds only in-frame ones; the method was immunoSEQ multiplex PCR. The repertoire includes roughly 170,000 clones, 65% to 80% of them detected once, and around 9.3% sits in the top ten. This TCR was recovered from a man under 40 in good health. The sequencing sample was made of memory CD4+ T cells sorted from blood. Subset meaning: CD45RA-negative fraction. This chain links TRBV30 with TRBJ2-7; tentative D call: TRBD2 (5 bases). CDR3 in amino acids: CASLGYEQYF. In DNA form, the CDR3 reads TGTGCCTCACTAGGTTACGAGCAGTACTTC.